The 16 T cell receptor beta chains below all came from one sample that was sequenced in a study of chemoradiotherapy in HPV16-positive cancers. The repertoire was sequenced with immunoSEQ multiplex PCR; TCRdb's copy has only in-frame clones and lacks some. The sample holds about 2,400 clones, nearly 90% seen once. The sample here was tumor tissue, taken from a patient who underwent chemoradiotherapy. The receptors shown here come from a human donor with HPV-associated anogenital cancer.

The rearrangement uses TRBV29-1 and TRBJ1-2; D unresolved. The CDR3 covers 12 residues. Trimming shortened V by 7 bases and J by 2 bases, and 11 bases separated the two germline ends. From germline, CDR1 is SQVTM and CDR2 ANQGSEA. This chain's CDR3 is CSAQDGNYGYTF. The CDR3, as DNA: TGCAGCGCCCAGGACGGGAACTATGGCTACACCTTC.

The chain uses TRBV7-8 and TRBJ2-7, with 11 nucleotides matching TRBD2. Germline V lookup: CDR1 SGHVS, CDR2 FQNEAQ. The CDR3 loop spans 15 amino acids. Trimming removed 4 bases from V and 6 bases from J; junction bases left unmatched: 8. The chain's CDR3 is CASSSTSGSRVEQYF. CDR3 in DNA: TGTGCCAGCAGCTCTACTAGCGGGAGTAGGGTCGAGCAGTACTTC.

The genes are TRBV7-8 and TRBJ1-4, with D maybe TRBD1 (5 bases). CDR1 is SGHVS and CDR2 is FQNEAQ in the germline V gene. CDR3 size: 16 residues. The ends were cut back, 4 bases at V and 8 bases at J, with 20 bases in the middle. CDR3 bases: TGTGCCAGCAGCTCGACATCCGCACCACGGGGGGAAAAACTGTTTTTT. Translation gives CASSSTSAPRGEKLFF.

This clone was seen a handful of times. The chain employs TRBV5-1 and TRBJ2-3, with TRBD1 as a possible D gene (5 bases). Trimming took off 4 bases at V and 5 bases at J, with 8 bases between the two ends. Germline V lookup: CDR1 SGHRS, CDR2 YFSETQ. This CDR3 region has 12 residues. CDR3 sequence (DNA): TGCGCCAGCAGCGTAGGGGTAGATACGCAGTATTTT. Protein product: CASSVGVDTQYF. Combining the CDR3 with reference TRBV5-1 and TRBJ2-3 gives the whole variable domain KAGVTQTPRYLIKTRGQQVTLSCSPISGHRSVSWYQQTPGQGLQFLFEYFSETQRNKGNFPGRFSGRQFSNSRSEMNVSTLELGDSALYLCASSVGVDTQYFGPGTRLTVL.

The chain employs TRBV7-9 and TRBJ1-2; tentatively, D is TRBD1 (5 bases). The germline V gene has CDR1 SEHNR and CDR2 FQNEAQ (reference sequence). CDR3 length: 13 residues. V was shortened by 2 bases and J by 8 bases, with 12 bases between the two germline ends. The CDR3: CASSLRGVGGYTF. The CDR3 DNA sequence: TGTGCCAGCAGCTTAAGAGGGGTTGGGGGCTACACCTTC.

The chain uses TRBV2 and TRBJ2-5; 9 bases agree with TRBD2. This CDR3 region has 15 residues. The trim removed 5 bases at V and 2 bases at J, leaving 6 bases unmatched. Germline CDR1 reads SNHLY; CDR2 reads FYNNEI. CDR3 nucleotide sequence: TGTGCCAGCAGTCGCTTAACTAGCGGGCAAGAGACCCAGTACTTC. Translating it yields CASSRLTSGQETQYF.

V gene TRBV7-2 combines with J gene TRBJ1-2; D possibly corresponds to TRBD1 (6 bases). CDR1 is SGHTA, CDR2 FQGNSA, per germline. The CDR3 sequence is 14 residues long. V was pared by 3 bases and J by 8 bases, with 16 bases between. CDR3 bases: TGTGCCAGCAGCTTGGTAGCAGGGGCGGTCGGCTACACCTTC. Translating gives CASSLVAGAVGYTF.

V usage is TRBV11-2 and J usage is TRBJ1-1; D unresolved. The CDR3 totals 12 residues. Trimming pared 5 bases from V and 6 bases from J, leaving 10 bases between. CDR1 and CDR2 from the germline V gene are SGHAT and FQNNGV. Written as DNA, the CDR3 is TGTGCCAGCAGCCTCCAGCGGGCTGAAGCTTTCTTT. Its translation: CASSLQRAEAFF.

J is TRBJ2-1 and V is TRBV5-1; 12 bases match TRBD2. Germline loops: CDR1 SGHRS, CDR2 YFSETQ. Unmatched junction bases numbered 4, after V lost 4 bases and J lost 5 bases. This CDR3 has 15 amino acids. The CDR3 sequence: CASSRRLAGDNEQFF. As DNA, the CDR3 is TGCGCCAGCAGCCGAAGACTAGCGGGGGACAATGAGCAGTTCTTC.

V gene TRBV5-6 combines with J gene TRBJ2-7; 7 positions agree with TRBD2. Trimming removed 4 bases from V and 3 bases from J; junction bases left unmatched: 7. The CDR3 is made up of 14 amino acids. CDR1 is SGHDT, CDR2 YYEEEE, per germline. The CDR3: CASSHSSGFYEQYF. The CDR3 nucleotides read TGTGCCAGCAGCCACTCTAGCGGCTTCTACGAGCAGTACTTC.

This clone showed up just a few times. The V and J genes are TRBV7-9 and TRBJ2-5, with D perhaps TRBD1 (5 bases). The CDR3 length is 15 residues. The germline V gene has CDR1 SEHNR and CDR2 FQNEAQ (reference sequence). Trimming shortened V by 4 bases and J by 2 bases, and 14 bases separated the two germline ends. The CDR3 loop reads CASSWGDSKQETQYF. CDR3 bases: TGTGCCAGCAGCTGGGGCGACAGTAAACAAGAGACCCAGTACTTC.

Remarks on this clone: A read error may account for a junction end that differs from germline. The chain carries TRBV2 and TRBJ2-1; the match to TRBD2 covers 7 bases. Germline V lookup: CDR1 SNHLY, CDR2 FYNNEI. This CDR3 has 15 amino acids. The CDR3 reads CASREAGSPYNEQFF. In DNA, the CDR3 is TGTGCCAGCAGAGAAGCGGGATCTCCCTACAATGAGCAGTTCTTC.

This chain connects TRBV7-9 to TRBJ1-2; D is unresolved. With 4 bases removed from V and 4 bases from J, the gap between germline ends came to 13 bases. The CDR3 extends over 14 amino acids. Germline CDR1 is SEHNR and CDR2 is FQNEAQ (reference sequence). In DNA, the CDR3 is TGTGCCAGCAGCTCCAGCCAAAGGAGCTATGGCTACACCTTC. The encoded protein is CASSSSQRSYGYTF. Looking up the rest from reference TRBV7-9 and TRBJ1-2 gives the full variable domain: DTGVSQNPRHKITKRGQNVTFRCDPISEHNRLYWYRQTLGQGPEFLTYFQNEAQLEKSRLLSDRFSAERPKGSFSTLEIQRTEQGDSAMYLCASSSSQRSYGYTFGSGTRLTVV.

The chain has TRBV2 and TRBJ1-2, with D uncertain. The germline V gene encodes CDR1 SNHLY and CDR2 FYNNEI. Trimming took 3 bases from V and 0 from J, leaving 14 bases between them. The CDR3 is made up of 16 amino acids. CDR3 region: CASSDSRQPTNYGYTF. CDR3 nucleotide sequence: TGTGCCAGCAGTGATTCCCGGCAGCCCACTAACTATGGCTACACCTTC.

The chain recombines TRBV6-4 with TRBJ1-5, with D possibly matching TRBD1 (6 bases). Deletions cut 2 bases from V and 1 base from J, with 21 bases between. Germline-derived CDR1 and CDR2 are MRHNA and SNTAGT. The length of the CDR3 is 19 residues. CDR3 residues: CASSDLTGKSWVSNQPQHF. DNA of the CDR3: TGTGCCAGCAGTGACCTAACAGGGAAGTCTTGGGTCAGCAATCAGCCCCAGCATTTT.

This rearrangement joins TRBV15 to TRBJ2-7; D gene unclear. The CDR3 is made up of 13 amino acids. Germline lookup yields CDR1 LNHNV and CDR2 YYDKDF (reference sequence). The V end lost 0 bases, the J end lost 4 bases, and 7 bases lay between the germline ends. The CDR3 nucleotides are TGTGCCACCAGCAGAGATATAAGTTACGAGCAGTACTTC. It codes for CATSRDISYEQYF.